The 10 T cell receptor beta chains listed next were all sequenced from one sample in a study of cytomegalovirus exposure and HLA in healthy donors. Only in-frame clones appear in the TCRdb table, and some are missing; sequencing was by immunoSEQ multiplex PCR. The sample lists 110,000 or so clones, around 86% occurring once. The sequenced sample consisted of PBMCs. These receptors came from a woman under 30 in good health and CMV-seropositive.

The chain carries TRBV5-6 and TRBJ2-7; 9 bases fit TRBD1. With 0 bases clipped from V and 7 bases from J, the junction kept 8 bases outside the gene matches. This CDR3 contains 15 residues. Germline V gene sequence: CDR1 SGHDT, CDR2 YYEEEE. CDR3 amino acids: CASSLDRTGVGEQYF. The DNA for the CDR3 is TGTGCCAGCAGCTTGGATCGGACAGGGGTGGGAGAGCAGTACTTC.

The chain uses TRBV12-5 and TRBJ2-1; TRBD2 agrees at 10 bases. CDR3 length equals 17 residues. With 3 bases clipped from V and 8 bases from J, the junction kept 13 bases outside the gene matches. Looked up from germline, CDR1 is LGHNT and CDR2 is FRNRAP. CDR3 sequence reads: CASGFGGDSGGTHEQFF. The DNA for the CDR3 is TGTGCTAGTGGTTTCGGAGGTGATAGCGGGGGGACCCATGAGCAGTTCTTC.

The chain carries TRBV7-2 and TRBJ2-1; 10 bases fit TRBD2. The CDR3 totals 18 residues. V was pared by 6 bases and J by 7 bases, with 18 bases of the junction left unmatched. CDR1 is SGHTA and CDR2 is FQGNSA in the germline V gene. The CDR3 DNA reads TGTGCCAGCAGGAGGGTACCGATGAGCGGGAGGGCCGGGAATGAGCAGTTCTTC. Translating it yields CASRRVPMSGRAGNEQFF. The whole variable domain, filled in from reference TRBV7-2 and TRBJ2-1, reads GAGVSQSPSNKVTEKGKDVELRCDPISGHTALYWYRQSLGQGLEFLIYFQGNSAPDKSGLPSDRFSAERTGGSVSTLTIQRTQQEDSAVYLCASRRVPMSGRAGNEQFFGPGTRLTVL.

This clone is a singleton in its sample. The chain carries TRBV27 and TRBJ2-7, with D unresolved. The germline V gene has CDR1 MNHEY and CDR2 SMNVEV (reference sequence). V was cut by 8 bases and J by 6 bases, with 11 bases left in between. This CDR3 comprises 11 residues. The CDR3 sequence is CASRSAGEQYF. CDR3 in DNA: TGTGCCAGCCGTTCCGCAGGCGAGCAGTACTTC.

The CDR3 DNA reads TGTGCCAGCATGTACAGGGATGGCACCGGGGAGCTGTTTTTT. Amino acids: CASMYRDGTGELFF. The rearrangement links TRBV13 to TRBJ2-2, with D maybe TRBD1 (6 bases). This CDR3 spans 14 amino acids. From germline, CDR1 is PRHDT and CDR2 FYEKMQ (reference sequence). V was shortened by 7 bases and J by 4 bases, with 13 bases between the two germline ends.

The chain couples TRBV11-2 to TRBJ2-4; perhaps TRBD1 as D (5 bases). The V end lost 3 bases, the J end lost 4 bases, and 16 bases lay between the germline ends. The CDR3 length is 16 residues. Germline V CDR1 and CDR2: SGHAT, FQNNGV. CDR3 loop: CASSLRIQGNKNIQYF. In DNA form, the CDR3 reads TGTGCCAGCAGCTTGCGAATCCAGGGCAATAAAAACATTCAGTACTTC.

The rearrangement uses TRBV2 and TRBJ2-2, with a weak D call TRBD1 (6 bases). Germline V gene sequence: CDR1 SNHLY, CDR2 FYNNEI. The CDR3 sequence is 21 residues long. V dropped 2 bases and J dropped 3 bases, with 28 bases sitting between them. This CDR3 reads CASSENVGARTHLNYTGELFF. CDR3 DNA: TGTGCCAGCAGTGAAAATGTGGGGGCGAGGACGCATCTGAACTACACCGGGGAGCTGTTTTTT.

The chain links TRBV19 to TRBJ2-1, with D perhaps TRBD2 (5 bases). Per germline, CDR1 LNHDA and CDR2 SQIVND (reference sequence). The CDR3 covers 14 residues. With 7 bases removed from V and 6 bases from J, the gap between germline ends came to 16 bases. The CDR3 loop is CASTPGLAPNEQFF. The CDR3, as DNA: TGTGCCAGTACCCCCGGGCTAGCCCCCAATGAGCAGTTCTTC.

V is TRBV2 and J is TRBJ1-5; D perhaps matches TRBD1 (5 bases). CDR3 length equals 14 residues. V shed 1 base and J shed 6 bases, with 10 bases lying between them. Germline CDR1 is SNHLY and CDR2 is FYNNEI. The CDR3, as DNA: TGTGCCAGCAGTGAAGGACAGCGCAGTCAGCCCCAGCATTTT. Translating gives CASSEGQRSQPQHF.

The chain joins TRBV7-6 to TRBJ2-6; D call uncertain. V gave up 4 bases and J gave up 4 bases, with 5 bases separating them. Germline V gives CDR1 SGHVS, CDR2 FNYEAQ. The CDR3 covers 13 residues. CDR3 in amino acids: CASSSLGANVLTF. DNA of the CDR3: TGTGCCAGCAGCTCCCTCGGGGCCAACGTCCTGACTTTC.